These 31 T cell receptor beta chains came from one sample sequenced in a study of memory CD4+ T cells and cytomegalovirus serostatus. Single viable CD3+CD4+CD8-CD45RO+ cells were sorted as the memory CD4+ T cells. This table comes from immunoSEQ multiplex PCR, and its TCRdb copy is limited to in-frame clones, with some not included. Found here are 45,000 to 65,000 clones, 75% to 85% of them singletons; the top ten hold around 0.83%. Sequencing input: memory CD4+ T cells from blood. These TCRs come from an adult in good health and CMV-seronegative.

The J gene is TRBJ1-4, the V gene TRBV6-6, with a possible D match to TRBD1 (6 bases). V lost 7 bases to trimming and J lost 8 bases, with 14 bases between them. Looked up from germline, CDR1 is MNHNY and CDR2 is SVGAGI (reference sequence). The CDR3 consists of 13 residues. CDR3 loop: CASMTGSWEKLFF. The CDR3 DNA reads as TGTGCCAGCATGACAGGATCATGGGAAAAACTGTTTTTT.

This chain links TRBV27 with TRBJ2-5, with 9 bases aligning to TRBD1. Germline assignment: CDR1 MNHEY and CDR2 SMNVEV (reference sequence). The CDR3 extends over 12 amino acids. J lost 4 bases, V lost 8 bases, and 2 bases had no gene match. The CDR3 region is CASGTGPETQYF. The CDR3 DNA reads TGTGCCAGCGGGACAGGGCCAGAGACCCAGTACTTC.

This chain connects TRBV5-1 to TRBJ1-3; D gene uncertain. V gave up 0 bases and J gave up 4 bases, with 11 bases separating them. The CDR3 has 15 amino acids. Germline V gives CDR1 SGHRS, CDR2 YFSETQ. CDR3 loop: CASSLDPESGNTIYF. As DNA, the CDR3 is TGCGCCAGCAGCTTGGACCCCGAGAGCGGAAACACCATATATTTT. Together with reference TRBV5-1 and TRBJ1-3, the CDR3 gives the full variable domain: KAGVTQTPRYLIKTRGQQVTLSCSPISGHRSVSWYQQTPGQGLQFLFEYFSETQRNKGNFPGRFSGRQFSNSRSEMNVSTLELGDSALYLCASSLDPESGNTIYFGEGSWLTVV.

CDR3 nucleotides: TGTGCCTGGAGCCGCACGGATGAGCAGTTCTTC. As protein: CAWSRTDEQFF. The gene calls are TRBV30 and TRBJ2-1; no reliable D call. There are 11 residues in the CDR3. Trimming took 3 bases from V and 8 from J, leaving 8 bases between them. CDR1 is GTSNPN and CDR2 is SVGIG in the germline V gene (reference sequence).

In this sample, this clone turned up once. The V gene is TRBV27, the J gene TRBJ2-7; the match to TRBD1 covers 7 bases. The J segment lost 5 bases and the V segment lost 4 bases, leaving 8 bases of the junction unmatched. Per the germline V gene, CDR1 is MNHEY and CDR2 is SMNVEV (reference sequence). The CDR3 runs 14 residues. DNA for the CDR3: TGTGCCAGCAGTTACAGGGACAGTCTCCACGAGCAGTACTTC. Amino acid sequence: CASSYRDSLHEQYF.

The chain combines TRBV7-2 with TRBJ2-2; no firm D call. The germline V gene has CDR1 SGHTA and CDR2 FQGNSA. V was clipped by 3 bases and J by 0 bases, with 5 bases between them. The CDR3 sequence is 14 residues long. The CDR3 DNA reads TGTGCCAGCAGCTTGCCTCCGAACACCGGGGAGCTGTTTTTT. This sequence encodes CASSLPPNTGELFF.

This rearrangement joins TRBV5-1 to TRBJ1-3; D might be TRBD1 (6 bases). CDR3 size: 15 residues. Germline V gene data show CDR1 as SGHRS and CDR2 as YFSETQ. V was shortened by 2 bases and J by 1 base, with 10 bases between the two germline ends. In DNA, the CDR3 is TGCGCCAGCAGCTTCGACAGGTTGTCTGGAAACACCATATATTTT. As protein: CASSFDRLSGNTIYF.

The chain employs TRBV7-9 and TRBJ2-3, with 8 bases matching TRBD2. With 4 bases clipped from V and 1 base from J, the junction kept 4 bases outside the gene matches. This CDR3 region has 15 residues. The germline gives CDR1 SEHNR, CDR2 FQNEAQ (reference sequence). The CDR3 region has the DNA TGTGCCAGCAGCTCACTAGCGGCGGGCACAGATACGCAGTATTTT. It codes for CASSSLAAGTDTQYF.

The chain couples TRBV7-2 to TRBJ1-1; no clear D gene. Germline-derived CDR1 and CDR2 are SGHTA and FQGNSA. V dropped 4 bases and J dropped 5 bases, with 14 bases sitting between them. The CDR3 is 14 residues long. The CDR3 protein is CASSSSGGLTEAFF. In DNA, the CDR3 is TGTGCCAGCAGCTCCTCGGGCGGCTTAACTGAAGCTTTCTTT. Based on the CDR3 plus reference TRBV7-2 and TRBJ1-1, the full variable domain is GAGVSQSPSNKVTEKGKDVELRCDPISGHTALYWYRQSLGQGLEFLIYFQGNSAPDKSGLPSDRFSAERTGGSVSTLTIQRTQQEDSAVYLCASSSSGGLTEAFFGQGTRLTVV.

The CDR3 is CASSSRRIDEQFF. As DNA, the CDR3 is TGTGCCAGCAGCTCGCGGAGGATCGATGAGCAGTTCTTC. The genes are TRBV13 and TRBJ2-1; maybe TRBD2 (5 bases). This CDR3 has 13 residues. The V and J ends lost 4 bases and 8 bases respectively, with 12 bases between them. Germline V lookup: CDR1 PRHDT, CDR2 FYEKMQ (reference sequence). Variable domain in full (rest from reference TRBV13 and TRBJ2-1): AAGVIQSPRHLIKEKRETATLKCYPIPRHDTVYWYQQGPGQDPQFLISFYEKMQSDKGSIPDRFSAQQFSDYHSELNMSSLELGDSALYFCASSSRRIDEQFFGPGTRLTVL.

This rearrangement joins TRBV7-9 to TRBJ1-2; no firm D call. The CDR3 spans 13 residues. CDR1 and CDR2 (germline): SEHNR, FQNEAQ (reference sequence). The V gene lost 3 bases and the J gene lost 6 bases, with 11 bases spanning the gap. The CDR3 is CASSLVEGDGYTF. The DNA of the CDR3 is TGTGCCAGCAGCTTGGTAGAGGGTGATGGCTACACCTTC. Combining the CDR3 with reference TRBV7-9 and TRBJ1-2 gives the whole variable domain DTGVSQNPRHKITKRGQNVTFRCDPISEHNRLYWYRQTLGQGPEFLTYFQNEAQLEKSRLLSDRFSAERPKGSFSTLEIQRTEQGDSAMYLCASSLVEGDGYTFGSGTRLTVV.

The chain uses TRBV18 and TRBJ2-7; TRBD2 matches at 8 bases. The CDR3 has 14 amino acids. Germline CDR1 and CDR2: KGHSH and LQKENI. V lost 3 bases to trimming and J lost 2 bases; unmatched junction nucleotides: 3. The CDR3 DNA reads TGTGCCAGCTCACCGGGCGGGGGGACCTACGAGCAGTACTTC. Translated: CASSPGGGTYEQYF.

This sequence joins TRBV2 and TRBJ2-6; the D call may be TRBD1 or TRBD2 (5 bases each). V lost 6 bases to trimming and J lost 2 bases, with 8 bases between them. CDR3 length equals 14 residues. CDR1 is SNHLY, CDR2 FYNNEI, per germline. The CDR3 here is CASRGDAGANVLTF. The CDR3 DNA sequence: TGTGCCAGCAGGGGGGATGCTGGGGCCAACGTCCTGACTTTC.

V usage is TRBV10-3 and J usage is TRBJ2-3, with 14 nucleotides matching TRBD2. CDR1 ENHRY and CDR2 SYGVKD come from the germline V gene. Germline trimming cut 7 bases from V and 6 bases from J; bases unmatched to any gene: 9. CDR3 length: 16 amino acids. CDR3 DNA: TGTGCCATCACACACCGGACTAGCGGGGGGTCGGATACGCAGTATTTT. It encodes CAITHRTSGGSDTQYF.

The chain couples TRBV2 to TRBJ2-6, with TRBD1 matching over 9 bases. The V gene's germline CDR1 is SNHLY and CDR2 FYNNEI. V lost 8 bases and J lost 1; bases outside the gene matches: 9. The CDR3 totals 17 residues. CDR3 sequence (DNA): TGTGCCAGCCGATCGGGACAGGGAGTTTCTGGGGCCAACGTCCTGACTTTC. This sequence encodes CASRSGQGVSGANVLTF.

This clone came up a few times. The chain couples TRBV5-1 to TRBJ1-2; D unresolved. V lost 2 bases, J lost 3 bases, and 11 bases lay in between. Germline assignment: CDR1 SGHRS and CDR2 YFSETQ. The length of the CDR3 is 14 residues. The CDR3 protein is CASSFGTLDYGYTF. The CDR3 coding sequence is TGCGCCAGCAGCTTTGGTACTCTTGACTATGGCTACACCTTC. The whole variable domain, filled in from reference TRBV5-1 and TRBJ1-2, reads KAGVTQTPRYLIKTRGQQVTLSCSPISGHRSVSWYQQTPGQGLQFLFEYFSETQRNKGNFPGRFSGRQFSNSRSEMNVSTLELGDSALYLCASSFGTLDYGYTFGSGTRLTVV.

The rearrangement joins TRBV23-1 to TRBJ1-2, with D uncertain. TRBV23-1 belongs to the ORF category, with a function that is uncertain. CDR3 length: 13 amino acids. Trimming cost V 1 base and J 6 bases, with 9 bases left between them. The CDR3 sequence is CASSQWSGDGYTF. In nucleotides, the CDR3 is TGCGCCAGCAGTCAATGGTCCGGGGATGGCTACACCTTC.

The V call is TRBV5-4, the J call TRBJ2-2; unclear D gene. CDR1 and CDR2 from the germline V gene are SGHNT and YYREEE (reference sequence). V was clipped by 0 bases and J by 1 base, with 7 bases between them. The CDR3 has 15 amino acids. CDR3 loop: CASSLAERNTGELFF. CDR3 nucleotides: TGTGCCAGCAGCTTGGCCGAACGGAACACCGGGGAGCTGTTTTTT.

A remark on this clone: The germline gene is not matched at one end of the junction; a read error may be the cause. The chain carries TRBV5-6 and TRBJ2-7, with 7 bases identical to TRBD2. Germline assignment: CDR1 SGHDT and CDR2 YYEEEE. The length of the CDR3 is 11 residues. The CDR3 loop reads CASSLRGVGNF. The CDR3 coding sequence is TGTGCCAGCAGCTTGCGGGGGGTTGGTAACTTC.

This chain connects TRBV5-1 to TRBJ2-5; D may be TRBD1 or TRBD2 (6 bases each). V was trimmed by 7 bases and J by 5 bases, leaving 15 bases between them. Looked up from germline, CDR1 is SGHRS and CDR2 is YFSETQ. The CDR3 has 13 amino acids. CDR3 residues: CASRSSGAETQYF. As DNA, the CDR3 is TGCGCCAGCCGTTCGTCGGGGGCGGAGACCCAGTACTTC.

CDR3 sequence (DNA): TGTGCCAGCAGCTCTGAGGGATCGGCCTACGAGCAGTACTTC. Encoded protein: CASSSEGSAYEQYF. The rearrangement links TRBV11-3 to TRBJ2-7; a possible D gene is TRBD2 (5 bases). The CDR3 is 14 amino acids. Per the germline V gene, CDR1 is SGHNT and CDR2 is YENEEA. Between the trimmed V and J ends, which lost 4 bases and 2 bases, there was a span of 12 bases.

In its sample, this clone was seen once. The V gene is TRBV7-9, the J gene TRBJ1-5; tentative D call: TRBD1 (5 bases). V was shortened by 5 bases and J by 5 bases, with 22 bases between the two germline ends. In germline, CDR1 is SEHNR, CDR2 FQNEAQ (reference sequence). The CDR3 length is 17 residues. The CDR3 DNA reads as TGTGCCAGCAGCCCAGCTGTGGGGGGGGTCTTTGATCAGCCCCAGCATTTT. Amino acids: CASSPAVGGVFDQPQHF.

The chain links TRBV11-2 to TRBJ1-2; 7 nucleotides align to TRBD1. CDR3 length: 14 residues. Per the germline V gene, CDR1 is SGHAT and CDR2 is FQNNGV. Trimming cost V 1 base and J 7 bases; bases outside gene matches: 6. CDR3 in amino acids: CASSLVDRVGGYTF. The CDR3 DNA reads TGTGCCAGCAGCTTAGTTGACAGGGTTGGTGGCTACACCTTC.

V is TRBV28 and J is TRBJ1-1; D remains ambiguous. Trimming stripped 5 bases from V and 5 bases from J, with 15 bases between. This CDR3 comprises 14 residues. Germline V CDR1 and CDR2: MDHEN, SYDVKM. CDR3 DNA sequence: TGTGCCAGCAGTAGAAATGAGGCCAGAACTGAAGCTTTCTTT. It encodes CASSRNEARTEAFF.

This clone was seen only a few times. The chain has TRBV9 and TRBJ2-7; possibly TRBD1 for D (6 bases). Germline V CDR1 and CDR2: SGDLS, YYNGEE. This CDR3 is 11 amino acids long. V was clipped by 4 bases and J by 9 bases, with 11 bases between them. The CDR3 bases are TGTGCCAGCAGCCCAGGGGTATGGCAGTACTTC. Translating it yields CASSPGVWQYF.

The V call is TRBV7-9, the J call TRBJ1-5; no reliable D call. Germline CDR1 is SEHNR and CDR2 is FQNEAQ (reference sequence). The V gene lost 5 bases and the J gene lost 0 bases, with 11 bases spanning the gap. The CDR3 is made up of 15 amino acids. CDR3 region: CASSAPGNSNQPQHF. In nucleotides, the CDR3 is TGTGCCAGCAGCGCCCCCGGGAATAGCAATCAGCCCCAGCATTTT. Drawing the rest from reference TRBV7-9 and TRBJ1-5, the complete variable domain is DTGVSQNPRHKITKRGQNVTFRCDPISEHNRLYWYRQTLGQGPEFLTYFQNEAQLEKSRLLSDRFSAERPKGSFSTLEIQRTEQGDSAMYLCASSAPGNSNQPQHFGDGTRLSIL.

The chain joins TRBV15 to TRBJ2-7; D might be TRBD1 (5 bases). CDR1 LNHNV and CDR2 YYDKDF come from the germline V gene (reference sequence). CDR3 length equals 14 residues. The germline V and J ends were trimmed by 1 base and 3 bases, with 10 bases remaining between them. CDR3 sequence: CATSRVGDSYEQYF. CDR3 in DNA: TGTGCCACCAGCAGAGTAGGAGACAGCTACGAGCAGTACTTC.

CDR3 bases: TGCGCCAGCAGCCCGGGCCCGGGGGAGGAGGGCTACACCTTC. Translating it yields CASSPGPGEEGYTF. The chain couples TRBV5-1 to TRBJ1-2; D is perhaps TRBD1 (5 bases). The CDR3 totals 14 residues. Germline CDR1 is SGHRS and CDR2 is YFSETQ. The germline V and J ends were trimmed by 4 bases and 8 bases, with 18 bases remaining between them.

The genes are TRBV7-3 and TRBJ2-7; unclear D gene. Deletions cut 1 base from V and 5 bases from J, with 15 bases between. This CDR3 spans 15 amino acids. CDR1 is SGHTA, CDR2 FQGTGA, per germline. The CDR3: CASSLKPNLLNEQYF. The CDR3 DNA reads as TGTGCCAGCAGCTTAAAACCAAACCTTCTAAACGAGCAGTACTTC.

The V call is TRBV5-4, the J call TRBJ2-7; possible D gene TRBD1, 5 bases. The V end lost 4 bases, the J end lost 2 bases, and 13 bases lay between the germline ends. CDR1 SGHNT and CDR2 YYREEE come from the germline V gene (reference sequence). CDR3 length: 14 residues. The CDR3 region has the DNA TGTGCCAGCAGCCCCCGACAGTCCACCTACGAGCAGTACTTC. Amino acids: CASSPRQSTYEQYF. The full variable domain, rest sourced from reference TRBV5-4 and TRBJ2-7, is ETGVTQSPTHLIKTRGQQVTLRCSSQSGHNTVSWYQQALGQGPQFIFQYYREEENGRGNFPPRFSGLQFPNYSSELNVNALELDDSALYLCASSPRQSTYEQYFGPGTRLTVT.

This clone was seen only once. CDR3 sequence: CASSPRTSGYTF. The CDR3 bases are TGTGCCAGCAGTCCAAGAACCTCCGGCTACACCTTC. The chain links TRBV28 to TRBJ1-2; no definite D call. The CDR3 sequence is 12 residues long. V lost 5 bases, J lost 8 bases, and 12 bases lay in between. In germline, CDR1 is MDHEN, CDR2 SYDVKM.